A single sample is the source of the 27 T cell receptor beta chains below, sequenced in a study of shared clonotypes between healthy human individuals. Naive-designated CD8 cells lacked CD45RO, were positively enriched for CCR7, and omitted terminally differentiated effector memory CD45RA+ cells. The method was immunoSEQ multiplex PCR; TCRdb's version includes in-frame clones alone and lacks a portion of them. The sample includes about 870,000 clones, about 92% of them seen just once. The material sequenced was naive CD8+ T cells sorted from blood. The receptors derive from a man aged 25-45 years in good health.

This clone occurred once. This sequence joins TRBV29-1 and TRBJ2-2; 13 bases agree with TRBD2. The CDR3 sequence is 16 residues long. J lost 1 base, V lost 7 bases, and 6 bases had no gene match. Looked up from germline, CDR1 is SQVTM and CDR2 is ANQGSEA. The CDR3 DNA is TGCAGCGAGCCCAGGACTAGCGGGGGGAACACCGGGGAGCTGTTTTTT. Its protein product is CSEPRTSGGNTGELFF.

The chain is built from TRBV28 and TRBJ2-3, with D perhaps matching TRBD1 or TRBD2 (5 bases each). The CDR3 runs to 15 residues. Trimming pared 3 bases from V and 6 bases from J, leaving 16 bases between. Germline V gene data show CDR1 as MDHEN and CDR2 as SYDVKM. The CDR3 DNA sequence: TGTGCCAGCAGTTTTAGCGTCCCAGGGCTGGATACGCAGTATTTT. Residues: CASSFSVPGLDTQYF. The complete variable domain, with remaining parts taken from reference TRBV28 and TRBJ2-3, reads DVKVTQSSRYLVKRTGEKVFLECVQDMDHENMFWYRQDPGLGLRLIYFSYDVKMKEKGDIPEGYSVSREKKERFSLILESASTNQTSMYLCASSFSVPGLDTQYFGPGTRLTVL.

The V gene is TRBV7-9, the J gene TRBJ2-1; the D call may be TRBD1 or TRBD2 (5 bases each). Trimming removed 8 bases from V and 10 bases from J, with 9 bases in between. From germline, CDR1 is SEHNR and CDR2 FQNEAQ (reference sequence). The CDR3 length is 10 residues. The CDR3 spells CASQWDEQFF. In nucleotides, the CDR3 is TGTGCCAGCCAGTGGGACGAGCAGTTCTTC.

The rearrangement links TRBV28 to TRBJ1-5; 7 bases fit TRBD1. V trimming: 3 bases; J trimming: 6 bases; junction bases outside the gene matches: 11. This CDR3 comprises 16 residues. Germline V gene sequence: CDR1 MDHEN, CDR2 SYDVKM. The CDR3 coding sequence is TGTGCCAGCAGTTTTCTTGGGACAGCATCGGGTCAGCCCCAGCATTTT. Its translation is CASSFLGTASGQPQHF.

J is TRBJ2-1 and V is TRBV5-1; no clear D gene. V lost 1 base and J 8 bases, leaving 7 bases between the germline ends. This CDR3 contains 12 residues. Germline V lookup: CDR1 SGHRS, CDR2 YFSETQ. The CDR3 reads CASSLLGDEQFF. DNA of the CDR3: TGCGCCAGCAGCTTGTTAGGTGATGAGCAGTTCTTC. The full variable domain, in which reference TRBV5-1 and TRBJ2-1 provide the parts outside the CDR3, is KAGVTQTPRYLIKTRGQQVTLSCSPISGHRSVSWYQQTPGQGLQFLFEYFSETQRNKGNFPGRFSGRQFSNSRSEMNVSTLELGDSALYLCASSLLGDEQFFGPGTRLTVL.

This chain connects TRBV11-2 to TRBJ2-7, with 9 bases aligning to TRBD2. Germline trimming cut 1 base from V and 3 bases from J; bases unmatched to any gene: 4. The CDR3 has 15 residues. The germline CDR1 and CDR2 sequences are SGHAT and FQNNGV. CDR3 in amino acids: CASSLVSGRNYEQYF. The DNA for the CDR3 is TGTGCCAGCAGCTTAGTGAGCGGGAGGAACTACGAGCAGTACTTC.

This clone was observed once. The chain combines TRBV5-8 with TRBJ2-7, with 7 nucleotides matching TRBD1. The junction had 8 bases not matched to a gene; V was cut back by 6 bases and J by 2 bases. The CDR3 extends over 14 amino acids. From germline, CDR1 is SGHTS and CDR2 YDEGEE. CDR3 sequence reads: CASTSTTGAYEQYF. The CDR3 region has the DNA TGTGCCAGCACCTCGACTACAGGGGCCTACGAGCAGTACTTC.

The chain's CDR3 is CASRNAQLEIGTDTQYF. CDR3 DNA: TGTGCCAGCAGAAACGCACAACTAGAGATCGGTACAGATACGCAGTATTTT. The chain couples TRBV7-9 to TRBJ2-3, with TRBD2 as a possible D gene (5 bases). CDR1 and CDR2 (germline): SEHNR, FQNEAQ (reference sequence). The CDR3 is made up of 17 amino acids. The V end was cut by 6 bases, the J end by 3 bases, with 22 bases between.

The chain uses TRBV6-6 and TRBJ2-5, with D possibly matching TRBD1 (6 bases). The CDR3 contains 14 residues. Between the trimmed V and J ends, which lost 2 bases and 5 bases, there was a span of 12 bases. Germline lookup yields CDR1 MNHNY and CDR2 SVGAGI (reference sequence). The CDR3 spells CASSYQGSGETQYF. CDR3 in DNA: TGTGCCAGCAGTTACCAGGGGTCAGGGGAGACCCAGTACTTC.

This chain links TRBV28 with TRBJ2-7; 8 positions agree with TRBD1. V was clipped by 1 base and J by 1 base; unmatched bases: 12. CDR3 length: 18 residues. CDR1 and CDR2 (germline): MDHEN, SYDVKM. CDR3 in DNA: TGTGCCAGCAGTTTATATGCGACAGGGGCCCTTACATCCTACGAGCAGTACTTC. It is translated as CASSLYATGALTSYEQYF.

The chain carries TRBV28 and TRBJ2-5; tentative D call: TRBD1 (5 bases). Per the germline V gene, CDR1 is MDHEN and CDR2 is SYDVKM. Trimming pared 3 bases from V and 5 bases from J, leaving 16 bases between. The CDR3 sequence is 15 residues long. The CDR3 reads CASSLAVTPGETQYF. The CDR3 coding sequence is TGTGCCAGCAGTTTGGCGGTTACCCCAGGGGAGACCCAGTACTTC.

The V call is TRBV27, the J call TRBJ2-7, with 8 bases that match TRBD2. The germline gives CDR1 MNHEY, CDR2 SMNVEV (reference sequence). The CDR3 is made up of 15 amino acids. Germline trimming cut 2 bases from V and 4 bases from J; bases unmatched to any gene: 7. The DNA of the CDR3 is TGTGCCAGCAGTTTAGGTAGCGGGATGGGTTACGAGCAGTACTTC. Translating gives CASSLGSGMGYEQYF.

The chain has TRBV4-3 and TRBJ2-7, with 10 bases matching TRBD1. The CDR3 extends over 15 amino acids. The V gene end was trimmed by 2 bases and the J gene end by 5 bases; junction bases not matched to a gene: 6. Per germline, CDR1 LGHNA and CDR2 YSLEER. The CDR3 region is CASSQTGTGADEQYF. DNA of the CDR3: TGCGCCAGCAGCCAAACCGGGACAGGGGCCGACGAGCAGTACTTC.

The V call is TRBV6-4, the J call TRBJ2-1; D is undetermined. The germline V and J ends were trimmed by 3 bases and 3 bases, with 9 bases remaining between them. Germline values: CDR1 MRHNA, CDR2 SNTAGT. The CDR3 has 14 residues. The CDR3 DNA sequence: TGTGCCAGCAGTGAAGGCAGAGACTACAATGAGCAGTTCTTC. Residues: CASSEGRDYNEQFF.

The chain recombines TRBV5-4 with TRBJ1-2; the match to TRBD1 covers 7 bases. Germline V gives CDR1 SGHNT, CDR2 YYREEE (reference sequence). The CDR3 runs 15 residues. V gave up 1 base and J gave up 0 bases; unmatched junction bases: 3. CDR3 sequence reads: CASSLTGVANYGYTF. The CDR3 DNA follows: TGTGCCAGCAGCTTGACAGGGGTGGCTAACTATGGCTACACCTTC.

This clone was seen a few times. The rearrangement joins TRBV11-2 to TRBJ2-7; D gene unclear. The CDR3 extends over 10 amino acids. Germline CDR1 is SGHAT and CDR2 is FQNNGV. V lost 2 bases and J lost 7, with 3 bases in between. This chain's CDR3 is CASSLSEQYF. The CDR3 DNA follows: TGTGCCAGCAGCTTATCGGAGCAGTACTTC.

This sequence joins TRBV4-1 and TRBJ2-1; TRBD2 is a possible D gene (6 bases). Germline V gives CDR1 MGHRA, CDR2 YSYEKL. CDR3 length: 17 amino acids. The V and J ends lost 0 bases and 0 bases respectively, with 12 bases between them. For the CDR3, the DNA is TGCGCCAGCAGCCAAGAGGTTGCCGGGAGCTCCTACAATGAGCAGTTCTTC. It specifies CASSQEVAGSSYNEQFF.

This rearrangement joins TRBV5-4 to TRBJ2-1, with 11 bases lining up with TRBD2. Germline V gene sequence: CDR1 SGHNT, CDR2 YYREEE (reference sequence). V trimming: 5 bases; J trimming: 9 bases; junction bases outside the gene matches: 7. The CDR3 contains 14 residues. CDR3 residues: CASRTSGAPGEQFF. The CDR3 DNA is TGTGCCAGCAGGACTAGCGGGGCCCCGGGTGAGCAGTTCTTC.

This chain links TRBV28 with TRBJ2-3; D not resolved. CDR3 size: 13 residues. Germline CDR1 reads MDHEN; CDR2 reads SYDVKM. V lost 4 bases, J lost 7 bases, and 12 bases lay in between. The CDR3 nucleotides are TGTGCCAGCAGTTCTCAATTCGGGTATACGCAGTATTTT. Translated: CASSSQFGYTQYF.

The V and J genes are TRBV5-6 and TRBJ2-5, with D unclear. V lost 2 bases to trimming and J lost 1 base, with 12 bases between them. Germline V gene data show CDR1 as SGHDT and CDR2 as YYEEEE. The CDR3 has 15 amino acids. As DNA, the CDR3 is TGTGCCAGCAGCTTAAGTTATGAGCCCCAAGAGACCCAGTACTTC. Translated, it gives CASSLSYEPQETQYF.

V gene TRBV9 combines with J gene TRBJ2-3; 12 bases agree with TRBD1. The V segment lost 4 bases and the J segment 4 bases; nucleotides outside the gene matches: 7. This CDR3 is built from 16 residues. Germline assignment: CDR1 SGDLS and CDR2 YYNGEE. The CDR3 reads CASSPEGQGAADTQYF. CDR3 bases: TGTGCCAGCAGCCCTGAGGGACAGGGGGCCGCAGATACGCAGTATTTT.

The genes are TRBV6-6 and TRBJ2-1, with 9 bases that match TRBD2. The CDR3 is made up of 15 amino acids. Unmatched junction bases numbered 6, after V lost 5 bases and J lost 4 bases. Germline V gives CDR1 MNHNY, CDR2 SVGAGI (reference sequence). The CDR3 is CASSPLAGTYNEQFF. CDR3 DNA sequence: TGTGCCAGCAGTCCCCTAGCGGGAACATACAATGAGCAGTTCTTC.

This chain joins TRBV7-9 and TRBJ2-4; the D gene is possibly TRBD1 (6 bases). The CDR3 has 16 amino acids. Trimming shortened V by 8 bases and J by 6 bases, and 23 bases separated the two germline ends. Germline CDR1 and CDR2: SEHNR and FQNEAQ (reference sequence). CDR3 amino acids: CASVPGVGGFGNIQYF. CDR3 sequence (DNA): TGTGCCAGCGTACCAGGGGTCGGTGGTTTCGGAAACATTCAGTACTTC.

This clone was seen a handful of times. This chain links TRBV6-5 with TRBJ2-7; D ambiguous. Trimming removed 10 bases from V and 1 base from J, with 8 bases in between. This CDR3 spans 11 amino acids. The germline CDR1 and CDR2 sequences are MNHEY and SVGAGI. The CDR3 DNA reads TGTGCCACGATCAAGTCCTACGAGCAGTACTTC. Amino acids: CATIKSYEQYF.

This chain joins TRBV7-9 and TRBJ2-1; 11 bases map to TRBD2. The V gene's germline CDR1 is SEHNR and CDR2 FQNEAQ (reference sequence). The CDR3 runs to 16 residues. V lost 4 bases and J lost 7; bases outside the gene matches: 9. The CDR3 reads CASSSPGTSGPNEQFF. CDR3 bases: TGTGCCAGCAGCTCCCCCGGGACTAGCGGCCCAAATGAGCAGTTCTTC. The full variable domain, rest sourced from reference TRBV7-9 and TRBJ2-1, is DTGVSQNPRHKITKRGQNVTFRCDPISEHNRLYWYRQTLGQGPEFLTYFQNEAQLEKSRLLSDRFSAERPKGSFSTLEIQRTEQGDSAMYLCASSSPGTSGPNEQFFGPGTRLTVL.

The rearrangement uses TRBV27 and TRBJ2-7, with unresolved D. V lost 3 bases to trimming and J lost 2 bases, with 14 bases between them. Per the germline V gene, CDR1 is MNHEY and CDR2 is SMNVEV (reference sequence). This CDR3 has 15 residues. The CDR3 sequence is CASSFSRSPTYEQYF. As DNA, the CDR3 is TGTGCCAGCAGTTTTAGCAGGTCCCCTACCTACGAGCAGTACTTC.

The CDR3 is CASSFLRDLYEQYF. The CDR3 DNA sequence: TGTGCCAGCAGTTTTTTGCGGGACCTCTACGAGCAGTACTTC. The chain has TRBV28 and TRBJ2-7, with a possible D match to TRBD2 (6 bases). This CDR3 is built from 14 residues. Germline-derived CDR1 and CDR2 are MDHEN and SYDVKM. The V and J ends lost 3 bases and 3 bases respectively, with 12 bases between them.